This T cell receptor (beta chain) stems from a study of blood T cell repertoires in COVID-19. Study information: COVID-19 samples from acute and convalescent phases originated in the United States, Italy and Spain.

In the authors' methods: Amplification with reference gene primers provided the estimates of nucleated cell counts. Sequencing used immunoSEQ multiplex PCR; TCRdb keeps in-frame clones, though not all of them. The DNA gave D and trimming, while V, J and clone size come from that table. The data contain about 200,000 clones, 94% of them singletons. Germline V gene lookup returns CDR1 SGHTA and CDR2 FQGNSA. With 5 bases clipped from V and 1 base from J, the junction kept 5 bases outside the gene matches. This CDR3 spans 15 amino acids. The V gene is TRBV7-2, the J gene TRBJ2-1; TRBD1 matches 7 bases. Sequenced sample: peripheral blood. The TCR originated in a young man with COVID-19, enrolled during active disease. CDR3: CASSPDRDSYNEQFF. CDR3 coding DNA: TGTGCCAGCAGCCCCGACAGGGATTCCTACAATGAGCAGTTCTTC.